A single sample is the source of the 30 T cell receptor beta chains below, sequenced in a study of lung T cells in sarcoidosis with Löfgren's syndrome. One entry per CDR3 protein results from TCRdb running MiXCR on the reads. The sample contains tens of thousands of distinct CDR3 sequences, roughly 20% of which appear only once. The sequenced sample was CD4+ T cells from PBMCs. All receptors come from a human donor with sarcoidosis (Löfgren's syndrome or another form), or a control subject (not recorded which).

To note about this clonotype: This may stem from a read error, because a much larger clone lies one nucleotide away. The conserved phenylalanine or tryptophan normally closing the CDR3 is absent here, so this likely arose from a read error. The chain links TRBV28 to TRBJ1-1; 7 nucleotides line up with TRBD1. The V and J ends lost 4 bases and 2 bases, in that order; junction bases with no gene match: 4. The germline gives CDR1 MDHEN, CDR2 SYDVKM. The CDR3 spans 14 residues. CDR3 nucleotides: TGTGCCAGCAGTTCCGGGACAGCTAACACTGAAGCTTTCTCT. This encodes CASSSGTANTEAFS.

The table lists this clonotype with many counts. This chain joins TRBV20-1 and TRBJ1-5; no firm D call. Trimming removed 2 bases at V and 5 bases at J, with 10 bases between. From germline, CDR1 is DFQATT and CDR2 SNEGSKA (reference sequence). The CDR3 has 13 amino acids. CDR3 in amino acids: CSARSGGDQPQHF. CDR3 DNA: TGCAGTGCTAGATCAGGCGGTGATCAGCCCCAGCATTTT.

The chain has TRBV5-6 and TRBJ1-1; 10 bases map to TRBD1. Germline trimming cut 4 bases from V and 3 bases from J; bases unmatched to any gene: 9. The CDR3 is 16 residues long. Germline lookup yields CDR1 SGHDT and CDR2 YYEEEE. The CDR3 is CASSLTGTGAHTEAFF. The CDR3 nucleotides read TGTGCCAGCAGCCTGACCGGGACAGGGGCTCACACTGAAGCTTTCTTT. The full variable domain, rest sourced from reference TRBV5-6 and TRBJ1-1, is DAGVTQSPTHLIKTRGQQVTLRCSPKSGHDTVSWYQQALGQGPQFIFQYYEEEERQRGNFPDRFSGHQFPNYSSELNVNALLLGDSALYLCASSLTGTGAHTEAFFGQGTRLTVV.

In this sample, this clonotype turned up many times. The CDR3: CASSHRSTSTDTQYF. DNA for the CDR3: TGTGCCAGCAGCCACAGATCTACCAGCACAGATACGCAGTATTTT. The chain uses TRBV7-9 and TRBJ2-3; no definite D call. The germline V gene encodes CDR1 SEHNR and CDR2 FQNEAQ (reference sequence). The V gene lost 5 bases and the J gene lost 0 bases, with 12 bases spanning the gap. The CDR3 has 15 residues.

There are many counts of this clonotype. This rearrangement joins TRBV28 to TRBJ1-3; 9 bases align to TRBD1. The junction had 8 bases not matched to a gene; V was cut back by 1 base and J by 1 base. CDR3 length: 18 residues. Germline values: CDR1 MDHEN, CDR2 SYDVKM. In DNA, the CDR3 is TGTGCCAGCAGTTTATCGGACAGGGGACACCTATCTGGAAACACCATATATTTT. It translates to CASSLSDRGHLSGNTIYF.

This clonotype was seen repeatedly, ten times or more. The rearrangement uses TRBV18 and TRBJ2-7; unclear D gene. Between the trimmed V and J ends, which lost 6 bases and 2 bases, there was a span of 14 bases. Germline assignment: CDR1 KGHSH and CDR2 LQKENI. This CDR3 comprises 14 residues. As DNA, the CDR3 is TGTGCCAGCTCCCACGGGCGTTATCCCTACGAGCAGTACGTC. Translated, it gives CASSHGRYPYEQYV.

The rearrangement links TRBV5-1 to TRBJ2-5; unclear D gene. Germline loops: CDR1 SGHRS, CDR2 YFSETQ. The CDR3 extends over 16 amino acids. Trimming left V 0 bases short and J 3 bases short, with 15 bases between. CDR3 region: CASSLVGRQDKETQYF. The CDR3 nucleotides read TGCGCCAGCAGCTTGGTCGGACGTCAGGATAAAGAGACCCAGTACTTC.

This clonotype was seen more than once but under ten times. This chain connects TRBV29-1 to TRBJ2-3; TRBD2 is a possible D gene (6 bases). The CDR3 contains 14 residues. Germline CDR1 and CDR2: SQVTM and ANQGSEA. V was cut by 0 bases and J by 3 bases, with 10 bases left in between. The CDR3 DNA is TGCAGCGTTGAAGAGGCCGGACTAACAGATACGCAGTATTTT. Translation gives CSVEEAGLTDTQYF.

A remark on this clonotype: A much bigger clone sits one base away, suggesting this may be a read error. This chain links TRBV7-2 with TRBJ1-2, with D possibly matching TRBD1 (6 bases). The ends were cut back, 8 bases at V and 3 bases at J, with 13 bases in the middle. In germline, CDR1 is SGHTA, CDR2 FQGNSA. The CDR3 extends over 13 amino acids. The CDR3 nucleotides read TGTGCCAGCGGCACAGACAGGCACTATGGCTACACCTTC. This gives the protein CASGTDRHYGYTF.

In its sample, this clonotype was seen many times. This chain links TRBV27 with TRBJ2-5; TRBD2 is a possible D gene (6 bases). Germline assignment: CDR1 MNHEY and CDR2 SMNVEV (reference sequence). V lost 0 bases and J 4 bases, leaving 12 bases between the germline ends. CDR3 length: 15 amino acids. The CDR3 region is CASSLSRGLIETQYF. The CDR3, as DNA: TGTGCCAGCAGTTTATCACGGGGGTTGATAGAGACCCAGTACTTC.

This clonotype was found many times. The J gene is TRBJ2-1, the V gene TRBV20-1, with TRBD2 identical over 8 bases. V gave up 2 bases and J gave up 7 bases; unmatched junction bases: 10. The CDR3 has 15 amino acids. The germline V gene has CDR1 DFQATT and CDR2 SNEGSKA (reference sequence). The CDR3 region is CSARSAGEVLNEQFF. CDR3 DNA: TGCAGTGCTAGATCAGCGGGAGAGGTTCTGAATGAGCAGTTCTTC.

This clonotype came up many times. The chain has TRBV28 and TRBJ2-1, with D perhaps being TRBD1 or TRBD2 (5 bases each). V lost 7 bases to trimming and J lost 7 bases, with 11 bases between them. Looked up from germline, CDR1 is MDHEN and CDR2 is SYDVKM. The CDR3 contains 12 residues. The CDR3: CASTGAGNEQFF. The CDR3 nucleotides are TGTGCCAGCACCGGGGCAGGGAATGAGCAGTTCTTC. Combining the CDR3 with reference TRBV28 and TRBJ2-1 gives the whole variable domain DVKVTQSSRYLVKRTGEKVFLECVQDMDHENMFWYRQDPGLGLRLIYFSYDVKMKEKGDIPEGYSVSREKKERFSLILESASTNQTSMYLCASTGAGNEQFFGPGTRLTVL.

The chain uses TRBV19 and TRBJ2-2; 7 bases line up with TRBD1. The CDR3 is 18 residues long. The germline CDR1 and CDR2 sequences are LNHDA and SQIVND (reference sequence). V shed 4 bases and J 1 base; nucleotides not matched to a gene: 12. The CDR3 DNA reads TGTGCCAGTAGTAGGACCCTTGGGGGACAGCTGAACACCGGGGAGCTGTTTTTT. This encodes CASSRTLGGQLNTGELFF.

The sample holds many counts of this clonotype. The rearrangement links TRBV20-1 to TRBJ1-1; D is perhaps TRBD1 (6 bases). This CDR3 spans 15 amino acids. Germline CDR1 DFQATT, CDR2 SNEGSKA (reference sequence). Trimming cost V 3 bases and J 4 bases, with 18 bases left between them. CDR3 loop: CSARPAGGASTEAFF. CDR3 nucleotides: TGCAGTGCTAGGCCCGCGGGGGGCGCGAGCACTGAAGCTTTCTTT.

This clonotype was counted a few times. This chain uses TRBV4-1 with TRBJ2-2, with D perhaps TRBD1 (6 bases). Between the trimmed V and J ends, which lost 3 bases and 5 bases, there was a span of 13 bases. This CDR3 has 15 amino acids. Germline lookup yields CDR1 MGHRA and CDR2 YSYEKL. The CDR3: CASSQLTGLTGELFF. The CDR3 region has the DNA TGCGCCAGCAGCCAGTTGACAGGATTGACCGGGGAGCTGTTTTTT.

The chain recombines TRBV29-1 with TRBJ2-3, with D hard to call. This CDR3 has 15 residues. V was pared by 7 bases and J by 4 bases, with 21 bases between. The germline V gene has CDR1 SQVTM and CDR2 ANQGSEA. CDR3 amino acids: CSAQWAVQQPDTQYF. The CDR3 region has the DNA TGCAGCGCCCAATGGGCGGTTCAGCAGCCAGATACGCAGTATTTT.

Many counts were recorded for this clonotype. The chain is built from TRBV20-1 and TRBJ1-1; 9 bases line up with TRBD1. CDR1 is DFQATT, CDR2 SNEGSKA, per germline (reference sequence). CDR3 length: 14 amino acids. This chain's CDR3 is CSAPSQGAYTEAFF. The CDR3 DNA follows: TGCTCCGCCCCCTCACAGGGGGCGTACACTGAAGCTTTCTTT.

CDR3 sequence reads: CASSAILADTQYF. As DNA, the CDR3 is TGTGCCAGCAGTGCAATTCTGGCAGATACGCAGTATTTT. The chain uses TRBV2 and TRBJ2-3; D is ambiguous. The CDR3 loop spans 13 amino acids. Germline V lookup: CDR1 SNHLY, CDR2 FYNNEI. V gave up 4 bases and J gave up 4 bases, with 9 bases separating them. The whole variable domain, remainder taken from reference TRBV2 and TRBJ2-3, is EPEVTQTPSHQVTQMGQEVILRCVPISNHLYFYWYRQILGQKVEFLVSFYNNEISEKSEIFDDQFSVERPDGSNFTLKIRSTKLEDSAMYFCASSAILADTQYFGPGTRLTVL.

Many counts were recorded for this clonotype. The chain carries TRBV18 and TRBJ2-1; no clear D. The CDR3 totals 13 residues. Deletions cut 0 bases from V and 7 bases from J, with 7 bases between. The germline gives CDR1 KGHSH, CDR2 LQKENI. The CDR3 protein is CASSPPGGNEQFF. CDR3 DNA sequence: TGTGCCAGCTCACCACCGGGTGGTAATGAGCAGTTCTTC.

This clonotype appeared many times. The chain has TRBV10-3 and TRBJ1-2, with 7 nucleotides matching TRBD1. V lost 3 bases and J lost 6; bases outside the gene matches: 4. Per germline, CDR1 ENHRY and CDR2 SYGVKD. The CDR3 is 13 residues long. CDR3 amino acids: CAISESRGNGYTF. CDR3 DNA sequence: TGTGCCATCAGTGAATCCAGGGGGAATGGCTACACCTTC.

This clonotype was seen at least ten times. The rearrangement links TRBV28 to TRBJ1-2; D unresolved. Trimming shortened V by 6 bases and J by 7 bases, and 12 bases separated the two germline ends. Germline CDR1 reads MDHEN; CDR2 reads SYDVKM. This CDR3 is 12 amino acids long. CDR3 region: CASRTGLGGYTF. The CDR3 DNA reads TGTGCCAGCAGAACGGGTCTTGGTGGCTACACCTTC.

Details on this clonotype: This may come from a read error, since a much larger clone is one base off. CDR3 sequence: CAGRDGRLNTEAFF. The CDR3 coding sequence is TGTGCCGGCAGGGATGGACGGCTGAACACTGAAGCTTTCTTT. The rearrangement joins TRBV27 to TRBJ1-1; maybe TRBD1 (5 bases). Germline assignment: CDR1 MNHEY and CDR2 SMNVEV (reference sequence). The CDR3 covers 14 residues.

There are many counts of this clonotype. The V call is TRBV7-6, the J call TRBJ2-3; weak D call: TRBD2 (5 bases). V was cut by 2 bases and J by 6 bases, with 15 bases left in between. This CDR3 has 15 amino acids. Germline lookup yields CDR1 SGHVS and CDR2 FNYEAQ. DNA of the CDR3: TGTGCCAGCAGCTTACGAGCGGCAGATAGGGATACGCAGTATTTT. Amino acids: CASSLRAADRDTQYF.

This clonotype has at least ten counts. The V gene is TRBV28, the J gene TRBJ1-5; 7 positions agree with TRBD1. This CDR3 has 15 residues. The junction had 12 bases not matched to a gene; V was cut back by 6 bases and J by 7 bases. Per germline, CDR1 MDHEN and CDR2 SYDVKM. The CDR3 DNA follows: TGTGCCAGCAGCTCCCCCAACAGGGGTAACCAGCCCCAGCATTTT. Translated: CASSSPNRGNQPQHF.

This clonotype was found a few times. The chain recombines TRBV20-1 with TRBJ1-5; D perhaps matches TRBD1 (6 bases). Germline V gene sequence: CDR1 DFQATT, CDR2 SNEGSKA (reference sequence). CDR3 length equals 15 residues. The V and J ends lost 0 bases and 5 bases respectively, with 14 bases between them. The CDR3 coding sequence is TGCAGTGCTAGAGATATGGGGGGCCTATATCAGCCCCAGCATTTT. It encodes CSARDMGGLYQPQHF.

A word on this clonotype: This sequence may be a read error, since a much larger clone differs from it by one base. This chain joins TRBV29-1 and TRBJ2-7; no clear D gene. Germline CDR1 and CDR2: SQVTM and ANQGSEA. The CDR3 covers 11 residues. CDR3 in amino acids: CSIEWGSEQYF. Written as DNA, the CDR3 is TGCAGCATTGAATGGGGTAGCGAGCAGTACTTC.

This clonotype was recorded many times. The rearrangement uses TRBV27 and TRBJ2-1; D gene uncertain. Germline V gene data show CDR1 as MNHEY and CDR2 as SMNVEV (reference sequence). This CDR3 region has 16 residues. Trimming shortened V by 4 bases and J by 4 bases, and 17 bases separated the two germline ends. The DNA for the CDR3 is TGTGCCAGCAGTTCCGGAGATAAAATACTGTACAATGAGCAGTTCTTC. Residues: CASSSGDKILYNEQFF.

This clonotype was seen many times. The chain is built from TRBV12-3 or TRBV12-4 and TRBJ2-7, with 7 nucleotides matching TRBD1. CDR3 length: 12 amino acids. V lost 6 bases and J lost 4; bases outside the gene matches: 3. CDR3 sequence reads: CASSPTGYEQYF. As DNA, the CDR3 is TGTGCCAGCAGCCCGACAGGGTACGAGCAGTACTTC.

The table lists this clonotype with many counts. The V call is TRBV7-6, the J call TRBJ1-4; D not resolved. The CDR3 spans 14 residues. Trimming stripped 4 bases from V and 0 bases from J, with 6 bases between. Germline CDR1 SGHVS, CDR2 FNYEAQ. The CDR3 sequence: CASSSGTTNEKLFF. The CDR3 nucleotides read TGTGCCAGCAGCTCCGGGACAACTAATGAAAAACTGTTTTTT.

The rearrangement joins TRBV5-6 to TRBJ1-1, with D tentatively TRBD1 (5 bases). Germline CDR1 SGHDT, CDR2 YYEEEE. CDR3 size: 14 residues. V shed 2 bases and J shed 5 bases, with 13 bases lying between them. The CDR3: CASSFRARKTEAFF. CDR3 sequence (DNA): TGTGCCAGCAGCTTCAGGGCGAGGAAGACTGAAGCTTTCTTT.